The source of this T cell receptor (beta chain) is a study of response to subunit inactivated influenza vaccine. Regarding the study as a whole: Researchers suggested that each seasonal influenza vaccination recruits few new T cells.

TCRdb passed the RT-PCR reads through MiXCR, listing each CDR3 protein once. The table records 500,000 to 600,000 distinct CDR3 sequences, 6.5% to 8% of them present only once. This clonotype was seen repeatedly, ten times or more. Antigen unknown. This TCR was recovered from a man between 45 and 75 years old who received an inactivated influenza vaccine. The material sequenced was PBMCs from blood, taken about 23 months after vaccination.

In nucleotides, the CDR3 is TGTGCCAGCAGCTGGGCTGGCGGGGGCAATGAGCAGTTCTTC. It codes for CASSWAGGGNEQFF. The genes are TRBV11-2 and TRBJ2-1; TRBD2 agrees at 7 bases. CDR1 is SGHAT, CDR2 FQNNGV, per germline. CDR3 size: 14 residues. Losses at the gene ends were 4 bases for V and 6 bases for J; bases not matched to a gene: 6.